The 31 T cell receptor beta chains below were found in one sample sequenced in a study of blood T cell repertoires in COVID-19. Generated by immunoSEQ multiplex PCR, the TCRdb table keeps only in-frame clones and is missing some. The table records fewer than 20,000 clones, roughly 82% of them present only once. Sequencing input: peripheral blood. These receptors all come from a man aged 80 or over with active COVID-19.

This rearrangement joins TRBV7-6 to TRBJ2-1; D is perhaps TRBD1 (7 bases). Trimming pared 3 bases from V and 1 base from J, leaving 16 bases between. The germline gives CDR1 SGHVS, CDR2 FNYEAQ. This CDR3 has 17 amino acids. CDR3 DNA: TGTGCCAGCAGCTTTAATTCCCCAGGGGGGTCCTACAATGAGCAGTTCTTC. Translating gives CASSFNSPGGSYNEQFF.

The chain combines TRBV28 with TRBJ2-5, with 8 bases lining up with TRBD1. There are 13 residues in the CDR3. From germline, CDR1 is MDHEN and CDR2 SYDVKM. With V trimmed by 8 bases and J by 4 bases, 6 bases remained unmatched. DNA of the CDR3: TGTGCCAGCGTGCCCAGGGGGCTAGAGACCCAGTACTTC. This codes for CASVPRGLETQYF.

The CDR3 protein is CSVSNGAGGNQPQHF. The CDR3 DNA reads TGCAGCGTGTCCAATGGAGCGGGAGGCAATCAGCCCCAGCATTTT. The chain is built from TRBV29-1 and TRBJ1-5, with unresolved D. The CDR3 loop spans 15 amino acids. Trimming pared 6 bases from V and 2 bases from J, leaving 17 bases between. Germline CDR1 reads SQVTM; CDR2 reads ANQGSEA.

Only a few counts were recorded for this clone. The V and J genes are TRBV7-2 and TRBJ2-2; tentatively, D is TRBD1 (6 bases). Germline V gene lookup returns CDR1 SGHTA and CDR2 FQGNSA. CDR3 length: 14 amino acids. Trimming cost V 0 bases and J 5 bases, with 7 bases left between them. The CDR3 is CASSLARGTGELFF. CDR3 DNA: TGTGCCAGCAGCTTAGCCAGGGGAACCGGGGAGCTGTTTTTT.

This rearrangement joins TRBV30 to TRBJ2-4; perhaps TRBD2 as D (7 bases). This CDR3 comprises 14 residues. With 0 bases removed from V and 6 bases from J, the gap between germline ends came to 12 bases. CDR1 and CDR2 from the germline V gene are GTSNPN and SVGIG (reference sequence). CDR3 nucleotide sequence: TGTGCCTGGAGTGTAAGGGGGGGCACAAACATTCAGTACTTC. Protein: CAWSVRGGTNIQYF.

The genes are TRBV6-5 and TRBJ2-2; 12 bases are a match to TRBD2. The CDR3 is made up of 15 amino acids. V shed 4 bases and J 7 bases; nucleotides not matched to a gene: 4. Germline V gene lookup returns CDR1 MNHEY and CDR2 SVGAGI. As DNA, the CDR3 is TGTGCCAGCAGTTGGACTAGCGGGACAAGCGGGGAGCTGTTTTTT. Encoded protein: CASSWTSGTSGELFF.

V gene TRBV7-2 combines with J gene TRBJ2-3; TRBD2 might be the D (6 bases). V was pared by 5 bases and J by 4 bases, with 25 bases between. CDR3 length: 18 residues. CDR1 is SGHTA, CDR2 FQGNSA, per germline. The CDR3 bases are TGTGCCAGCAGCCTAAGAGGCGATACGGGAGTAGGGTCAGATACGCAGTATTTT. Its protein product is CASSLRGDTGVGSDTQYF.

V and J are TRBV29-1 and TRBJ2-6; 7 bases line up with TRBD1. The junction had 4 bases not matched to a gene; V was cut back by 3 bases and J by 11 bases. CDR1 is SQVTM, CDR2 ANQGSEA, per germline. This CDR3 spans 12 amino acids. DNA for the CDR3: TGCAGCGTTGAGGGACAGCCTGACGTCCTGACTTTC. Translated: CSVEGQPDVLTF.

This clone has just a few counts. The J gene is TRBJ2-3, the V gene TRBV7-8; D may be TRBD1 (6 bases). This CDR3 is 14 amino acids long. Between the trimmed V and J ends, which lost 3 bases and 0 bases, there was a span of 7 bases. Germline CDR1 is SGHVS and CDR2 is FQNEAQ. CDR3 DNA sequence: TGTGCCAGCAGCTTGGACAGTAGCACAGATACGCAGTATTTT. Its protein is CASSLDSSTDTQYF.

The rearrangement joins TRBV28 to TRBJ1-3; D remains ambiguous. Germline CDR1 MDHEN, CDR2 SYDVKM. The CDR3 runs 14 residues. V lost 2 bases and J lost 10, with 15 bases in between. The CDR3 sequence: CASSLTPPTGTIYF. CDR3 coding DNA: TGTGCCAGCAGTTTAACCCCTCCCACCGGTACCATATATTTT.

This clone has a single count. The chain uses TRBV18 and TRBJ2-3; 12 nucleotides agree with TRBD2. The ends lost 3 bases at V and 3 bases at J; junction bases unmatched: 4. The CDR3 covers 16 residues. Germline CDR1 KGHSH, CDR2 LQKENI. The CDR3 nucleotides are TGTGCCAGCTCACCCCGGACTAGCGGGATTACAGATACGCAGTATTTT. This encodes CASSPRTSGITDTQYF.

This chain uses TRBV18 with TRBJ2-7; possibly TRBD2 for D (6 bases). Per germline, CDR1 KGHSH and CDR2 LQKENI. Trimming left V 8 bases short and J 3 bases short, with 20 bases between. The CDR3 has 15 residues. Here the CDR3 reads CASTKENGGNYEQYF. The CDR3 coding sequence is TGTGCCAGCACAAAGGAGAACGGGGGAAACTACGAGCAGTACTTC. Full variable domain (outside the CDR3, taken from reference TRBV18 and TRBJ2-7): NAGVMQNPRHLVRRRGQEARLRCSPMKGHSHVYWYRQLPEEGLKFMVYLQKENIIDESGMPKERFSAEFPKEGPSILRIQQVVRGDSAAYFCASTKENGGNYEQYFGPGTRLTVT.

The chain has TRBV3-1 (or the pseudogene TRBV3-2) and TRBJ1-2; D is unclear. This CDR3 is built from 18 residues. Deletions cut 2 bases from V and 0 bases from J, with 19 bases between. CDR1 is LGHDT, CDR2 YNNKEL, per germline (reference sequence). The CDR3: CASSQSGKRISANYGYTF. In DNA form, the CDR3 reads TGTGCCAGCAGCCAATCCGGGAAAAGGATTTCAGCTAACTATGGCTACACCTTC.

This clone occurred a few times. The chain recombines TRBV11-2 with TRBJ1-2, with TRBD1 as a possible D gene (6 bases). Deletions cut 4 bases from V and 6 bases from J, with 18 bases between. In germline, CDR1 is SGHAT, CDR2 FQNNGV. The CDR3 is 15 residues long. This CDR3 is CASSSVTGKSHGYTF. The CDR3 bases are TGTGCCAGCAGCTCAGTAACAGGGAAGTCCCATGGCTACACCTTC.

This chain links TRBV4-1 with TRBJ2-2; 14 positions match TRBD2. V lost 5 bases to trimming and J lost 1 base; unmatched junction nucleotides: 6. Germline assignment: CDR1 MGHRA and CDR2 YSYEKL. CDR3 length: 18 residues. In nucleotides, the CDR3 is TGCGCCAGCAGCTTCCGGACTAGCGGGAGGAGGAACACCGGGGAGCTGTTTTTT. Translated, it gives CASSFRTSGRRNTGELFF.

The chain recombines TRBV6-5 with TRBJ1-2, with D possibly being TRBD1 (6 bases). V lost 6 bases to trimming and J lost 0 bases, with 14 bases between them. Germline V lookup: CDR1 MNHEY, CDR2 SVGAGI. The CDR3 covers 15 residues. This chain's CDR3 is CASSRMTGANYGYTF. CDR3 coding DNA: TGTGCCAGCAGCCGGATGACAGGAGCTAACTATGGCTACACCTTC.

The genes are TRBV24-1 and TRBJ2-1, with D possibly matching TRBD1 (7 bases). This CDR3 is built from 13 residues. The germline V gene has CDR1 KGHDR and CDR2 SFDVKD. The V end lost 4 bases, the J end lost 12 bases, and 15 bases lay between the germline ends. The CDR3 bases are TGTGCCACCAGTGACCATCAGGGGGGAGGGCAGTTCTTC. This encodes CATSDHQGGGQFF.

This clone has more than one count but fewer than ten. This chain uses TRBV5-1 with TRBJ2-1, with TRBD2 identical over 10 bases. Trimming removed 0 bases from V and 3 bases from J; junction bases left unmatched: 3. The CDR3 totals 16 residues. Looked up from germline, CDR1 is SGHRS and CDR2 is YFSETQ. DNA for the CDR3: TGCGCCAGCAGCTTGGGTCCTAGCGGGAGCTACAATGAGCAGTTCTTC. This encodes CASSLGPSGSYNEQFF.

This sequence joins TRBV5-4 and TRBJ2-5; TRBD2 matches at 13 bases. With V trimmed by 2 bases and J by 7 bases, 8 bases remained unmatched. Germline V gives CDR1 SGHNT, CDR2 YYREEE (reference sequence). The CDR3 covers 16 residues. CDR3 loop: CASSLGLAGDLGTQYF. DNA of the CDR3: TGTGCCAGCAGCTTAGGACTAGCGGGAGATTTGGGGACCCAGTACTTC. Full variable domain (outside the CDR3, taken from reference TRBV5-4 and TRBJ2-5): ETGVTQSPTHLIKTRGQQVTLRCSSQSGHNTVSWYQQALGQGPQFIFQYYREEENGRGNFPPRFSGLQFPNYSSELNVNALELDDSALYLCASSLGLAGDLGTQYFGPGTRLLVL.

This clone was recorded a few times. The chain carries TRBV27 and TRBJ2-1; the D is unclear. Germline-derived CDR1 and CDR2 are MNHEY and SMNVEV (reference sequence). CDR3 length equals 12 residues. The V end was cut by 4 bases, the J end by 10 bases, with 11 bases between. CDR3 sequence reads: CASSYPGSEQFF. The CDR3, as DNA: TGTGCCAGCAGTTACCCTGGCTCAGAGCAGTTCTTC.

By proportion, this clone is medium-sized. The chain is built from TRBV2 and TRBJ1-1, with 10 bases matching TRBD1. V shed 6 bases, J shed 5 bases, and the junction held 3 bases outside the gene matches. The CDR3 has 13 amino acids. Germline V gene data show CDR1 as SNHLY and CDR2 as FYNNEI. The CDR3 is CASSRTGGTEAFF. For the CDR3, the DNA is TGTGCCAGCAGCAGGACAGGGGGTACTGAAGCTTTCTTT.

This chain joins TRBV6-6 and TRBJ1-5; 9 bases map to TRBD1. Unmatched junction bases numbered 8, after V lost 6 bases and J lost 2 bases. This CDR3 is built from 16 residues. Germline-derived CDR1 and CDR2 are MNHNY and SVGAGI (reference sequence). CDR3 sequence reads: CASRPGQGTGNQPQHF. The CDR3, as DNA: TGTGCCAGCAGGCCGGGACAGGGTACGGGCAATCAGCCCCAGCATTTT.

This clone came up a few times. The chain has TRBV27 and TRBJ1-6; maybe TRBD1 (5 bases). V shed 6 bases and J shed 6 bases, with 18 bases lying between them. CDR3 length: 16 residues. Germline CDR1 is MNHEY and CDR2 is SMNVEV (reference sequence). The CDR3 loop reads CASRDKLRTFNSPLHF. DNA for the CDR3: TGTGCCAGCAGGGACAAACTTCGAACTTTTAATTCACCCCTCCACTTT.

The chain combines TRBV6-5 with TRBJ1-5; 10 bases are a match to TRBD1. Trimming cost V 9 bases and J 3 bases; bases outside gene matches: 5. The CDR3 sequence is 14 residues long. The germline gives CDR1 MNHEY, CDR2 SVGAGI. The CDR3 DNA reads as TGTGCCAGTCAGGGACAGGGGAACAATCAGCCCCAGCATTTT. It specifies CASQGQGNNQPQHF.

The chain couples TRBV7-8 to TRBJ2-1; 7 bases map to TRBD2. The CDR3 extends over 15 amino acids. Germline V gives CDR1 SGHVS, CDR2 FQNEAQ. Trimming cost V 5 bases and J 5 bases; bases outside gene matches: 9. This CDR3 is CASSDLRTRDNEQFF. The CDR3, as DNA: TGTGCCAGCAGCGACTTGAGGACTAGAGACAATGAGCAGTTCTTC.

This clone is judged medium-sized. The DNA for the CDR3 is TGTGCCATCTCCCCGGGTGGGTCTAGCACAGATACGCAGTATTTT. Translating it yields CAISPGGSSTDTQYF. This chain uses TRBV19 with TRBJ2-3; D is unclear. Trimming shortened V by 10 bases and J by 0 bases, and 17 bases separated the two germline ends. Germline CDR1 and CDR2: LNHDA and SQIVND (reference sequence). The CDR3 consists of 15 residues.

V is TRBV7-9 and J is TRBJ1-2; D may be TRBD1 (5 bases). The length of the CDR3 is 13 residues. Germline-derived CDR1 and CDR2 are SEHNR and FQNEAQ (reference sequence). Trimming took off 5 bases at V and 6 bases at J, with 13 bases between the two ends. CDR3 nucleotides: TGTGCCAGCAGCGTCGACAGTACCGATGGCTACACCTTC. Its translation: CASSVDSTDGYTF.

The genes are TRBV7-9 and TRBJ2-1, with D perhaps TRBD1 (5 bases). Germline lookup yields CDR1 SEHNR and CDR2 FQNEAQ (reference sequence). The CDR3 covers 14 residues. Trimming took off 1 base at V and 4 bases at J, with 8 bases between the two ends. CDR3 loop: CASSLEQAYNEQFF. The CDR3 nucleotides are TGTGCCAGCAGCTTAGAACAGGCTTACAATGAGCAGTTCTTC. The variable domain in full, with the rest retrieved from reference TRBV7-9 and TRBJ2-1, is DTGVSQNPRHKITKRGQNVTFRCDPISEHNRLYWYRQTLGQGPEFLTYFQNEAQLEKSRLLSDRFSAERPKGSFSTLEIQRTEQGDSAMYLCASSLEQAYNEQFFGPGTRLTVL.

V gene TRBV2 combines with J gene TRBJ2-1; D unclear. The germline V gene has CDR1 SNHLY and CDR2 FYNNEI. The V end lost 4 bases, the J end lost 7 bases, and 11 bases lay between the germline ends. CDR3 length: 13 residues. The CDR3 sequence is CASSGASFNEQFF. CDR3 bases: TGTGCCAGCAGTGGCGCTAGTTTTAATGAGCAGTTCTTC.

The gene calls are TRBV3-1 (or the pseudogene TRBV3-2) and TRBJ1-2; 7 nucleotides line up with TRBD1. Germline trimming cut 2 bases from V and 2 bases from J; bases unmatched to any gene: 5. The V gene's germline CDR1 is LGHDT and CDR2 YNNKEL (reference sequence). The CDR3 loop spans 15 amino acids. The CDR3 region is CASSQWGQRNYGYTF. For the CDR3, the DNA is TGTGCCAGCAGCCAATGGGGACAGAGAAACTATGGCTACACCTTC.

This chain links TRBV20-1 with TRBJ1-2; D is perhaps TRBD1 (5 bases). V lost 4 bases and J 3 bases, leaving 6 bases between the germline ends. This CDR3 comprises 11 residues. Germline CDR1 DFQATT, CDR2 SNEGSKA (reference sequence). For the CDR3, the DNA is TGCAGTGCTAAAGGGGACTATGGCTACACCTTC. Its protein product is CSAKGDYGYTF.